This TCR beta chain is drawn from a study of blood T cell repertoires in COVID-19. Study background: The study drew acute and convalescent COVID-19 samples from the United States, Italy and Spain.

The method was immunoSEQ multiplex PCR; TCRdb's version includes in-frame clones alone and lacks a portion of them. The sample lists 200,000 to 250,000 clones; 75% to 90% were seen once. Individuals aged roughly 18 to 95 years were recruited from approximately 24 US areas. The V segment lost 0 bases and the J segment 5 bases; nucleotides outside the gene matches: 4. In germline, CDR1 is KGHSH, CDR2 LQKENI. The length of the CDR3 is 15 residues. Specimen: PBMCs or T cells enriched from blood (not recorded which). The TCR comes from a woman in her thirties or forties with acute COVID-19. The chain has TRBV18 and TRBJ2-3; 8 bases are a match to TRBD2. CDR3 in amino acids: CASSPPNSGGDTQYF. The CDR3 coding sequence is TGTGCCAGCTCACCACCGAACAGCGGGGGAGATACGCAGTATTTT.